This T cell receptor beta chain was captured in a study of vaccination effects on CD4 cells after COVID-19. Study in general: Vaccine administered to participants consisted of two doses of either BNT162b2 or mRNA-1273.

Looked up from germline, CDR1 is MRHNA and CDR2 is SNTAGT. V lost 2 bases and J 0 bases, leaving 11 bases between the germline ends. The CDR3 extends over 17 amino acids. Sequencing used immunoSEQ multiplex PCR; TCRdb keeps in-frame clones, though not all of them. The sample has tens of thousands of clones; over 65% are singletons. Study-wide findings and caveats: Clones from infection and from vaccination both contracted markedly late after vaccination.

Viral peptide pool expansion of antigen-specific CD4+ T cells preceded sequencing in the ViraFEST assay. The culture ran for roughly 10 days before CD4+ T cells were isolated. Each vaccine recipient was nucleocapsid antibody negative and had no prior SARS-CoV-2 infection. The culture medium for over 1.5 million PBMC per well included roughly 9.2 IU/ml IL-2 and 8.5 to 10 ug/ml peptides. Half the medium was replaced with IL-2 medium on days 3 and 7. This clone was seen a single time. Its target is unknown. The rearrangement uses TRBV6-4 and TRBJ2-6; unclear D gene. The clonotype was recovered from a human donor who received a COVID-19 vaccine. Sequencing used CD4+ T cells from PBMCs cultured with HCoV-OC43 spike peptides, obtained before COVID-19 vaccination. Stated subset: HCoV-OC43 spike overlapping peptide pool stimulation. The chain's CDR3 is CASSDAWTGSGANVLTF. In DNA, the CDR3 is TGTGCCAGCAGTGACGCCTGGACGGGCTCTGGGGCCAACGTCCTGACTTTC.